This TCR beta chain was identified during a study of response to subunit inactivated influenza vaccine. This clonotype was seen at least ten times. Its specificity is not known. One entry per CDR3 protein results from TCRdb running MiXCR on the RT-PCR reads. Here the sample spans fewer than 250,000 distinct CDR3 sequences, roughly 14% being singletons. Study-wide points: Every seasonal influenza vaccination brings in few new T cells, the authors suggested.

The starting material was CD8+ T cells sorted from PBMCs, obtained more than 4 days after vaccination. The sequence was collected from a man aged 45-65 years who received an inactivated influenza vaccine.

The CDR3 sequence: CASSQVGYEQYF. The CDR3 DNA follows: TGTGCCAGCAGCCAAGTGGGGTACGAGCAGTACTTC. This chain uses TRBV3-1 with TRBJ2-7, with unresolved D. V was trimmed by 1 base and J by 4 bases, leaving 5 bases between them. The CDR3 length is 12 residues. From germline, CDR1 is LGHDT and CDR2 YNNKEL (reference sequence).